This is a list of T cell receptor beta chains from one sample in a study of PD-L1 blockade in urothelial cancer. Profiled with immunoSEQ multiplex PCR; TCRdb holds only in-frame clones, not every one. The repertoire has 90,000 to 120,000 clones, roughly nine tenths of them found once; the top ten carry 0.92%. The material was PBMCs, obtained around atezolizumab (anti-PD-L1) treatment. These receptors all stem from a woman aged 80 or over with urothelial cancer. Each CDR3 is given with its conserved first and last residue. Fields, in order: CDR3 protein, CDR3 DNA, D gene, V gene, clone size, J gene. A D gene is named only where the DNA matches it firmly. The size of a clone is reported for some rows only, either as once, few or many, or as a class for expanded clones.

CDR3: CASTETSGRGTGELFF
DNA: TGTGCCAGCACCGAGACTAGCGGGAGAGGCACCGGGGAGCTGTTTTTT
D: TRBD2
V: TRBV27
size: -
J: TRBJ2-2

CDR3: CASSLAVSGINTGELFF
DNA: TGCGCCAGCAGCTTGGCCGTCAGCGGGATCAACACCGGGGAGCTGTTTTTT
D: TRBD2
V: TRBV5-1
size: once
J: TRBJ2-2

CDR3: CASSFTQMDRGPGNTIYF
DNA: TGTGCCAGCAGCTTTACCCAGATGGACAGGGGGCCTGGAAACACCATATATTTT
D: TRBD1
V: TRBV11-2
size: -
J: TRBJ1-3

CDR3: CASSRKGEETQYF
DNA: TGCGCCAGCAGCAGGAAAGGGGAAGAGACCCAGTACTTC
D: -
V: TRBV5-1
size: -
J: TRBJ2-5

CDR3: CASSGGLATTGELFF
DNA: TGTGCCAGCTCCGGGGGACTAGCTACTACCGGGGAGCTGTTTTTT
D: TRBD2
V: TRBV7-3
size: -
J: TRBJ2-2

CDR3: CASRLRTSGRVNEQFF
DNA: TGTGCCAGCAGGCTTCGCACTAGCGGGAGGGTCAATGAGCAGTTCTTC
D: TRBD2
V: TRBV28
size: -
J: TRBJ2-1

CDR3: CASSLLTSGRSWETQYF
DNA: TGCGCCAGCAGCCTGCTGACTAGCGGGAGAAGTTGGGAGACCCAGTACTTC
D: TRBD2
V: TRBV5-1
size: -
J: TRBJ2-5

CDR3: CASSPIGGSHTEAFF
DNA: TGTGCCAGCAGCCCCATTGGGGGCAGCCACACTGAAGCTTTCTTT
D: -
V: TRBV13
size: once
J: TRBJ1-1

CDR3: CASRMGTGDMNTEAFF
DNA: TGTGCCAGCAGAATGGGAACAGGGGACATGAACACTGAAGCTTTCTTT
D: TRBD1
V: TRBV28
size: -
J: TRBJ1-1

CDR3: CASSPRGGFNTEAFF
DNA: TGTGCCAGCAGCCCCCGGGGGGGATTTAACACTGAAGCTTTCTTT
D: -
V: TRBV11-2
size: -
J: TRBJ1-1